The 5 T cell receptor beta chains below all came from one sample that was sequenced in a study of blood T cell repertoires in COVID-19. The table came from immunoSEQ multiplex PCR; TCRdb's copy has only in-frame clones and leaves some out. The table has some 200,000 clones, roughly 90% seen once; the top ten hold 6.5% to 9%. Sequencing was performed on PBMCs or T cells enriched from blood (not recorded which). Receptors were obtained from a woman under 30 who had recovered from COVID-19.

This clone has just one count. This rearrangement joins TRBV7-9 to TRBJ2-7, with a tentative D call TRBD2 (8 bases). The ends were cut back, 5 bases at V and 5 bases at J, with 25 bases in the middle. In germline, CDR1 is SEHNR, CDR2 FQNEAQ (reference sequence). The CDR3 consists of 17 residues. The CDR3 sequence: CASSQGQNLPRGDEQYF. Here the CDR3 DNA reads TGTGCCAGCAGCCAGGGACAGAACCTTCCGCGGGGGGACGAGCAGTACTTC.

The rearrangement joins TRBV19 to TRBJ2-2; 8 bases align to TRBD1. Germline CDR1 reads LNHDA; CDR2 reads SQIVND (reference sequence). The CDR3 has 15 amino acids. Trimming removed 5 bases from V and 4 bases from J; junction bases left unmatched: 6. The CDR3 coding sequence is TGTGCCAGTAGTCCCGGCGGACAGGGCACCGGGGAGCTGTTTTTT. Protein: CASSPGGQGTGELFF.

This sequence joins TRBV5-1 and TRBJ1-1; D unresolved. V was shortened by 2 bases and J by 0 bases, with 5 bases between the two germline ends. The CDR3 extends over 13 amino acids. Looked up from germline, CDR1 is SGHRS and CDR2 is YFSETQ. The CDR3 sequence: CASSFDLNTEAFF. In DNA, the CDR3 is TGCGCCAGCAGCTTTGACTTGAACACTGAAGCTTTCTTT. The whole variable domain, remainder taken from reference TRBV5-1 and TRBJ1-1, is KAGVTQTPRYLIKTRGQQVTLSCSPISGHRSVSWYQQTPGQGLQFLFEYFSETQRNKGNFPGRFSGRQFSNSRSEMNVSTLELGDSALYLCASSFDLNTEAFFGQGTRLTVV.

The CDR3, as DNA: TGTGCCAGCAGCATCTCCGACAGGAACTATGGCTACACCTTC. Translation: CASSISDRNYGYTF. The rearrangement joins TRBV13 to TRBJ1-2; tentatively, D is TRBD1 (6 bases). CDR1 and CDR2 (germline): PRHDT, FYEKMQ (reference sequence). Between the trimmed V and J ends, which lost 5 bases and 2 bases, there was a span of 12 bases. The CDR3 runs to 14 residues.

This clone was found once. The rearrangement links TRBV10-3 to TRBJ2-7, with D uncertain. The germline CDR1 and CDR2 sequences are ENHRY and SYGVKD. Trimming removed 10 bases from V and 3 bases from J, with 13 bases in between. This CDR3 comprises 12 residues. The CDR3 DNA reads TGTGCCACCTCAGAGGTAAACTACGAGCAGTACTTC. Its translation is CATSEVNYEQYF.